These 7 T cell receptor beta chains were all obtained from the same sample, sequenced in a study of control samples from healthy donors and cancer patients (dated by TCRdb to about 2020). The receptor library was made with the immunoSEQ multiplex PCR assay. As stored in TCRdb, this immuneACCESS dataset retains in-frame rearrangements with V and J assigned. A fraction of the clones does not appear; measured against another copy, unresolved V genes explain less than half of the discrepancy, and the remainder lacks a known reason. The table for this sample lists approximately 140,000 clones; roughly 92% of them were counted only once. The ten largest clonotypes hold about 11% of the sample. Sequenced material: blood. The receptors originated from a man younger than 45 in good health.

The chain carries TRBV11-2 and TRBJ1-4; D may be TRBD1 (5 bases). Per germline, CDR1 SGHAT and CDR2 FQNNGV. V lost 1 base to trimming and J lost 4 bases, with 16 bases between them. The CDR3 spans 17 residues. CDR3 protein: CASSLVPRGGVNEKLFF. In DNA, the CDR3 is TGTGCCAGCAGCTTAGTTCCGCGCGGAGGGGTTAATGAAAAACTGTTTTTT.

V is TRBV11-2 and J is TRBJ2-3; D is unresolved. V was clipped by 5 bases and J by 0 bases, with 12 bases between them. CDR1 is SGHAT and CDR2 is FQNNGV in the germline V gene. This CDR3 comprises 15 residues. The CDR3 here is CASSQDGISTDTQYF. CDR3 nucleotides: TGTGCCAGCAGCCAGGACGGTATTAGCACAGATACGCAGTATTTT.

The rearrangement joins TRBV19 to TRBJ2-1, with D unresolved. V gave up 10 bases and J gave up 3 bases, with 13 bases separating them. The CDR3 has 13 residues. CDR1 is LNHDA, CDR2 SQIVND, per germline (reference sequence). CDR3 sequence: CATSLTNYNEQFF. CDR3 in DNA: TGTGCCACCAGTTTGACAAACTACAATGAGCAGTTCTTC. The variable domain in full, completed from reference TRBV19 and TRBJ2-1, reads DGGITQSPKYLFRKEGQNVTLSCEQNLNHDAMYWYRQDPGQGLRLIYYSQIVNDFQKGDIAEGYSVSREKKESFPLTVTSAQKNPTAFYLCATSLTNYNEQFFGPGTRLTVL.

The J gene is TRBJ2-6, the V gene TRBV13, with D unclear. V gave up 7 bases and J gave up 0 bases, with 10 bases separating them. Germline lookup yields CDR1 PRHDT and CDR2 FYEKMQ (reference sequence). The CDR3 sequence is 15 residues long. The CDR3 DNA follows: TGTGCCAGCACCCAACTAAACTCTGGGGCCAACGTCCTGACTTTC. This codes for CASTQLNSGANVLTF.

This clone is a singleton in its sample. DNA for the CDR3: TGTGCCAGCAGTCAAACCGGGACAGGGGGCACTGAAGCTTTCTTT. Protein product: CASSQTGTGGTEAFF. The chain joins TRBV28 to TRBJ1-1; 11 nucleotides line up with TRBD1. CDR1 and CDR2 from the germline V gene are MDHEN and SYDVKM. V shed 5 bases, J shed 4 bases, and the junction held 6 bases outside the gene matches. The CDR3 runs to 15 residues. Complete variable domain (other parts from reference TRBV28 and TRBJ1-1): DVKVTQSSRYLVKRTGEKVFLECVQDMDHENMFWYRQDPGLGLRLIYFSYDVKMKEKGDIPEGYSVSREKKERFSLILESASTNQTSMYLCASSQTGTGGTEAFFGQGTRLTVV.

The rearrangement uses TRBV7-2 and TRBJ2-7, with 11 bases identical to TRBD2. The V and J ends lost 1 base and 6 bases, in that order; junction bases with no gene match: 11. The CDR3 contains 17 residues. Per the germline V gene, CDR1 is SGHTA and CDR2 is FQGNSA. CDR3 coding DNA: TGTGCCAGCAGCTTAGATCTAGCGGGAGGACCAAGTGGCGAGCAGTACTTC. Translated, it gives CASSLDLAGGPSGEQYF.

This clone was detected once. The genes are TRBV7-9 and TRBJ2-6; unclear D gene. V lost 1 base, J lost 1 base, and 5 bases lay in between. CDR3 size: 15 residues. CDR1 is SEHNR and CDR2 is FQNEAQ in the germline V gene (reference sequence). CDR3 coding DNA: TGTGCCAGCAGCTTAGGGGTATCTGGGGCCAACGTCCTGACTTTC. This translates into CASSLGVSGANVLTF.